A selection of T cell receptor beta chains follows, all from one sample in a study of cytomegalovirus exposure and HLA in healthy donors. The assay was immunoSEQ multiplex PCR, and TCRdb's table has in-frame clones only and misses some. The table shows 100,000 to 150,000 clones, with 65% to 90% occurring only once. The sequenced sample was PBMCs. The receptors stem from a woman aged 18-29 years in good health and CMV-seropositive. Both conserved end residues are part of each CDR3. The order of the fields is J gene, V gene, clone size, D gene, CDR3 DNA, CDR3 protein. D genes are given only for firm matches. Where a row states a size, it is once, few, many or the class of an expanded clone; other rows omit it.

J gene: TRBJ2-3
V gene: TRBV9
clone size: -
D gene: TRBD2
CDR3 DNA: TGTGCCAGCAGCGCTTGGACTAGCGAGACAGATACGCAGTATTTT
CDR3 protein: CASSAWTSETDTQYF

J gene: TRBJ2-7
V gene: TRBV27
clone size: -
D gene: -
CDR3 DNA: TGTGCCAGCAGTTCTCAGGGGCGGCACTACGAGCAGTACTTC
CDR3 protein: CASSSQGRHYEQYF

J gene: TRBJ2-7
V gene: TRBV14
clone size: -
D gene: TRBD1
CDR3 DNA: TGTGCCAGCAGTCCCGGGACAGCTGCTTTCGAGCAGTACTTC
CDR3 protein: CASSPGTAAFEQYF

J gene: TRBJ2-6
V gene: TRBV18
clone size: -
D gene: -
CDR3 DNA: TGTGCCAGCTCACCAGGGACAGGGGCCAACGTCCTGACTTTC
CDR3 protein: CASSPGTGANVLTF

J gene: TRBJ2-5
V gene: TRBV30
clone size: -
D gene: -
CDR3 DNA: TGTGCCTGGAGTGTACAGTTGCGCGGGGAGACCCAGTACTTC
CDR3 protein: CAWSVQLRGETQYF

J gene: TRBJ2-3
V gene: TRBV12-2
clone size: -
D gene: -
CDR3 DNA: TGTGCAAGTCGCGCGACTAGCGGGGGCCTTAGCACAGATACGCAGTATTTT
CDR3 protein: CASRATSGGLSTDTQYF

J gene: TRBJ2-3
V gene: TRBV7-9
clone size: -
D gene: -
CDR3 DNA: TGTGCCAGCAGCTTAGTTATCACAGATACGCAGTATTTT
CDR3 protein: CASSLVITDTQYF

J gene: TRBJ1-4
V gene: TRBV28
clone size: -
D gene: -
CDR3 DNA: TGTGCCAGCAGAACAAATGAAAAACTGTTTTTT
CDR3 protein: CASRTNEKLFF

J gene: TRBJ2-2
V gene: TRBV5-4
clone size: -
D gene: -
CDR3 DNA: TGTGCCAGCAGCTTGGGGGCAGGTCGCGCCGGGGAGCTGTTTTTT
CDR3 protein: CASSLGAGRAGELFF

J gene: TRBJ2-5
V gene: TRBV10-2
clone size: -
D gene: -
CDR3 DNA: TGCGCCAGCGGGGAGACTCCGGAGACCCAGTACTTC
CDR3 protein: CASGETPETQYF

J gene: TRBJ2-3
V gene: TRBV9
clone size: few
D gene: -
CDR3 DNA: TGTGCCAGCTCTACTTTAGCGGCAGATACAGATACGCAGTATTTT
CDR3 protein: CASSTLAADTDTQYF

J gene: TRBJ1-6
V gene: TRBV14
clone size: -
D gene: TRBD1
CDR3 DNA: TGTGCCAGCAGCCAAGCGGGCAGGGGGCTTAATTCACCCCTCCACTTT
CDR3 protein: CASSQAGRGLNSPLHF

J gene: TRBJ2-5
V gene: TRBV7-2
clone size: -
D gene: TRBD2
CDR3 DNA: TGTGCCAGCAGCTCAACGGGGGGGCAGACCCAGTACTTC
CDR3 protein: CASSSTGGQTQYF

J gene: TRBJ2-1
V gene: TRBV5-1
clone size: few
D gene: TRBD2
CDR3 DNA: TGCGCCAGCAGCTTACTAGCGGGGGTGTCGGGGTATGAGCAGTTCTTC
CDR3 protein: CASSLLAGVSGYEQFF

J gene: TRBJ2-1
V gene: TRBV11-3
clone size: few
D gene: -
CDR3 DNA: TGTGCCAGCAGCCCCAGGGCAAATTCCTACAATGAGCAGTTCTTC
CDR3 protein: CASSPRANSYNEQFF

J gene: TRBJ1-1
V gene: TRBV7-9
clone size: -
D gene: -
CDR3 DNA: TGTGCCAGCAGCACTAGACGGACCGCTGAAGCTTTCTTT
CDR3 protein: CASSTRRTAEAFF

J gene: TRBJ2-6
V gene: TRBV5-1
clone size: -
D gene: -
CDR3 DNA: TGCGCCAGCAGCTTGGCTACGGGGGCCAACGTCCTGACTTTC
CDR3 protein: CASSLATGANVLTF

J gene: TRBJ2-3
V gene: TRBV5-6
clone size: -
D gene: -
CDR3 DNA: TGTGCCAGCAGCTTGAGACTAATGAGCACAGATACGCAGTATTTT
CDR3 protein: CASSLRLMSTDTQYF

J gene: TRBJ1-1
V gene: TRBV5-6
clone size: -
D gene: -
CDR3 DNA: TGTGCCAGCAGCACCCGGACAGTTTCGAACACTGAAGCTTTCTTT
CDR3 protein: CASSTRTVSNTEAFF

J gene: TRBJ2-3
V gene: TRBV9
clone size: -
D gene: -
CDR3 DNA: TGTGCCAGCAGCGTAGGGGGGGACACAGATACGCAGTATTTT
CDR3 protein: CASSVGGDTDTQYF

J gene: TRBJ2-5
V gene: TRBV19
clone size: once
D gene: TRBD2
CDR3 DNA: TGTGCCAGTAGTACTAGCGGGGGACAAGAGACCCAGTACTTC
CDR3 protein: CASSTSGGQETQYF

J gene: TRBJ2-2
V gene: TRBV25-1
clone size: -
D gene: TRBD2
CDR3 DNA: TGTGCCAGCAGTGAGACCTTAGCGGGGGGGCCGAACACCGGGGAGCTGTTTTTT
CDR3 protein: CASSETLAGGPNTGELFF

J gene: TRBJ2-5
V gene: TRBV5-4
clone size: -
D gene: TRBD1
CDR3 DNA: TGTGCCAGCAGCTTGGCCGGTACAGGGGGGGAGACCCAGTACTTC
CDR3 protein: CASSLAGTGGETQYF

J gene: TRBJ1-2
V gene: TRBV2
clone size: -
D gene: -
CDR3 DNA: TGTGCCAGCAGTGAAGCTCTAACCACAGGAAACTATGGCTACACCTTC
CDR3 protein: CASSEALTTGNYGYTF

J gene: TRBJ2-4
V gene: TRBV14
clone size: -
D gene: -
CDR3 DNA: TGTGCCAGCAGCCAAGTCCCGGGGGACAGCTGGAAAGCCAAAAACATTCAGTACTTC
CDR3 protein: CASSQVPGDSWKAKNIQYF

J gene: TRBJ2-1
V gene: TRBV9
clone size: -
D gene: -
CDR3 DNA: TGTGCCAGCAGCGTAGCCGGGACTCACTACAATGAGCAGTTCTTC
CDR3 protein: CASSVAGTHYNEQFF

J gene: TRBJ1-1
V gene: TRBV7-3
clone size: -
D gene: -
CDR3 DNA: TGTGCCAGCAGTCCCTCGGGAGGGAACACTGAAGCTTTCTTT
CDR3 protein: CASSPSGGNTEAFF

J gene: TRBJ2-7
V gene: TRBV11-2
clone size: -
D gene: TRBD2
CDR3 DNA: TGTGCCAGCAGCACCCGACTAGCCTCCTACGAGCAGTACTTC
CDR3 protein: CASSTRLASYEQYF

J gene: TRBJ2-7
V gene: TRBV9
clone size: -
D gene: TRBD1
CDR3 DNA: TGTGCCAGCAGCGGGACAGGGGGTCACGAGCAGTACTTC
CDR3 protein: CASSGTGGHEQYF

J gene: TRBJ1-2
V gene: TRBV5-4
clone size: -
D gene: TRBD1
CDR3 DNA: TGTGCCAGCAGAGGACAGGGGTATGGCTACACCTTC
CDR3 protein: CASRGQGYGYTF

J gene: TRBJ2-3
V gene: TRBV27
clone size: -
D gene: TRBD1
CDR3 DNA: TGTGCCAGCAGTTTAGAGGGGGCCGGGACAGATACGCAGTATTTT
CDR3 protein: CASSLEGAGTDTQYF

J gene: TRBJ2-6
V gene: TRBV19
clone size: few
D gene: -
CDR3 DNA: TGTGCCAGTAGTGGCACAGGTTACTCTGGGGCCAACGTCCTGACTTTC
CDR3 protein: CASSGTGYSGANVLTF

J gene: TRBJ2-3
V gene: TRBV6-5
clone size: -
D gene: -
CDR3 DNA: TGTGCCAGCAGAAACAAGCGGGCCCTCACAGATACGCAGTATTTT
CDR3 protein: CASRNKRALTDTQYF

J gene: TRBJ2-7
V gene: TRBV7-6
clone size: -
D gene: TRBD1
CDR3 DNA: TGTGCCAGCAGCCCAAATCCCGGACAGGGGGTCCACGAGCAGTACTTC
CDR3 protein: CASSPNPGQGVHEQYF

J gene: TRBJ2-4
V gene: TRBV5-1
clone size: -
D gene: -
CDR3 DNA: TGCGCCGGCCGGAGAGATCTAGCCAAAAACATTCAGTACTTC
CDR3 protein: CAGRRDLAKNIQYF

J gene: TRBJ2-3
V gene: TRBV5-5
clone size: -
D gene: -
CDR3 DNA: TGTGCCAGCAGCTCGAGTTGGGACTTCACAGATACGCAGTATTTT
CDR3 protein: CASSSSWDFTDTQYF

J gene: TRBJ2-7
V gene: TRBV10-3
clone size: -
D gene: TRBD1
CDR3 DNA: TGTGCCTTAACAGGGGGAATCATGGTGAAGTGGGACTACGAGCAGTACTTC
CDR3 protein: CALTGGIMVKWDYEQYF

J gene: TRBJ2-3
V gene: TRBV9
clone size: -
D gene: TRBD2
CDR3 DNA: TGTGCCAGCAGCGTAGAGACCACTAGCGGACTATCTAGCACAGATACGCAGTATTTT
CDR3 protein: CASSVETTSGLSSTDTQYF

J gene: TRBJ2-3
V gene: TRBV7-2
clone size: -
D gene: TRBD2
CDR3 DNA: TGTGCCAGCAGCGACTCGCGCGGGGGGGCCTCAGATACGCAGTATTTT
CDR3 protein: CASSDSRGGASDTQYF